The entry below gives a single TCR beta chain sequence along with its context. Its antigen is not known. This entry comes from a study of OX40 agonist ivuxolimab in advanced cancers. Whole-study results and caveats: On average, CD8+ T cells showed a greater number of expanded clones than CD4+.

Germline V gives CDR1 ENHRY, CDR2 SYGVKD. The CDR3 is made up of 14 amino acids. Trimming removed 6 bases from V and 0 bases from J, with 9 bases in between. Sequencing used immunoSEQ multiplex PCR; TCRdb keeps in-frame clones, though not all of them. The sample records tens of thousands of clones, roughly 84% being singletons. This clonotype was sampled from an adult with an advanced solid tumor such as melanoma, head and neck, liver or kidney cancer. V is TRBV10-3 and J is TRBJ1-3, with D unresolved. The sample was CD4+ or CD8+ T cells sorted from blood, taken in a trial of the OX40 agonist ivuxolimab. The CDR3 nucleotides are TGTGCCATCAGGGCGGATGTCTCTGGAAACACCATATATTTT. It specifies CAIRADVSGNTIYF.